This T cell receptor (beta chain) was observed in a study of vaccination and CD4 T cells after COVID-19. Treatment noted: roughly 10-day PBMC culture with coronavirus spike peptide pools or control peptides (ViraFEST assay). Cultured CD4+ T cells had their DNA profiled by the Oncomine TCR Beta short-read assay. Via MiXCR, TCRdb re-called the PCR reads, giving one row per CDR3 protein. This repertoire shows 5,500 to 8,000 distinct CDR3 sequences, roughly 73% found once; its top ten account for around 17%. There are a few counts of this clonotype. Antigen unknown. Germline values: CDR1 MNHNS, CDR2 SASEGT. This CDR3 comprises 14 residues. V shed 10 bases and J shed 8 bases, with 20 bases lying between them.

Material: CD4+ T cells from blood, cultured in vitro. The receptor was isolated from a human donor who had recovered from COVID-19. The rearrangement links TRBV6-1 to TRBJ1-4; D may be TRBD1 (6 bases). CDR3 loop: CATRSGEKGEKLFF. CDR3 nucleotide sequence: TGTGCCACCCGATCAGGGGAAAAAGGGGAAAAACTGTTTTTT.